This TCR beta chain comes out of a study of blood T cell repertoires in COVID-19. Study context: PBMCs, B-cell-depleted T cells, or T cells provided the cDNA or gDNA that made up the material.

Data came from immunoSEQ multiplex PCR; TCRdb stores just in-frame clones and leaves some out. The table records about 230,000 clones, around 83% of them present only once. The J segment lost 13 bases and the V segment lost 0 bases, leaving 8 bases of the junction unmatched. From germline, CDR1 is GTSNPN and CDR2 SVGIG (reference sequence). This CDR3 has 14 residues. Material: peripheral blood. The sequence derives from a man aged 40-55 years who had recovered from COVID-19. The chain recombines TRBV30 with TRBJ2-1; TRBD2 aligns across 11 bases. As DNA, the CDR3 is TGTGCCTGGAGTGTATCGGCTAGCGGGAGGAAACAGTTCTTC. The encoded protein is CAWSVSASGRKQFF.